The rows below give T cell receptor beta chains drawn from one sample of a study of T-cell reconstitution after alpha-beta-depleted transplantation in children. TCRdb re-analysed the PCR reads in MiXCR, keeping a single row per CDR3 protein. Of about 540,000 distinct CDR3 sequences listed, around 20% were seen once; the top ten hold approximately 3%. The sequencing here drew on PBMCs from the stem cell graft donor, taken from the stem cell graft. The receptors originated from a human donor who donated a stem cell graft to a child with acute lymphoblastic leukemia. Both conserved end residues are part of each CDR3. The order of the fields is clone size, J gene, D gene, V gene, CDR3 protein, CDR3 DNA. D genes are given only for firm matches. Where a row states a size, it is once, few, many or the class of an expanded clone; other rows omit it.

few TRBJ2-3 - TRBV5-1 CASSPIGGTITDTQYF TGCGCCAGCAGCCCCATCGGCGGGACCATCACAGATACGCAGTATTTT
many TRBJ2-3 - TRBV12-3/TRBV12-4 CASSPDISTDTQYF TGTGCCAGCAGTCCCGACATCAGCACAGATACGCAGTATTTT
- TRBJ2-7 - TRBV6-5 CASSYKRTENYEQYF TGTGCCAGCAGTTACAAGCGGACAGAGAACTACGAGCAGTACTTC
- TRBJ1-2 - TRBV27 CASSLTPIDGYTF TGTGCCAGCAGTTTAACCCCGATAGATGGCTACACCTTC
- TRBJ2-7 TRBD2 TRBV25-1 CASSQPGASGRGEQYF TGTGCCAGCTCCCAACCGGGAGCTAGCGGGAGAGGCGAGCAGTACTTC
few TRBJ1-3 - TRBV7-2 CASSLTRSPGNTIYF TGTGCCAGCAGCTTAACTAGGAGTCCTGGAAACACCATATATTTT
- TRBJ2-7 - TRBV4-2 CASSQEAADEQYF TGTGCCAGCAGCCAAGAAGCAGCGGACGAGCAGTACTTC
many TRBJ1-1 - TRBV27 CASSYGADTEAFF TGTGCCAGCAGCTACGGGGCAGACACTGAAGCTTTCTTT
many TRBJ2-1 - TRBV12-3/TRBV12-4 CASSLIGAEQFF TGTGCCAGCAGTTTAATTGGGGCTGAGCAGTTCTTC
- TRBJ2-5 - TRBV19 CASSIGTAAQETQYF TGTGCCAGTAGTATAGGGACAGCAGCCCAAGAGACCCAGTACTTC
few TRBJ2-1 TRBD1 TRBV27 CASSLGTGGIWYNEQFF TGTGCCAGCAGTTTAGGGACAGGGGGCATATGGTACAATGAGCAGTTCTTC
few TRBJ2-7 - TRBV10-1 CASSESGEQYF TGCGCCAGCAGTGAGTCGGGGGAGCAGTACTTC
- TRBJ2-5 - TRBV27 CASSFFGYQETQYF TGTGCCAGCAGTTTTTTTGGGTACCAAGAGACCCAGTACTTC
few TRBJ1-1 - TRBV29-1 CSVADSGAVMNTEAFF TGCAGCGTTGCTGATTCCGGGGCCGTCATGAACACTGAAGCTTTCTTT
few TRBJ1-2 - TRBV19 CASRILGGPLGGYTF TGTGCCAGTAGGATCCTAGGGGGGCCCCTCGGAGGCTACACCTTC
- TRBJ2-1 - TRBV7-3 CASSFGLGGSDEQFF TGTGCCAGCAGCTTCGGACTAGGGGGGTCGGATGAGCAGTTCTTC
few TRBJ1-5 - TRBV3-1 CASSQELKNQPQHF TGTGCCAGCAGCCAAGAACTCAAGAATCAGCCCCAGCATTTT
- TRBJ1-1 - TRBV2 CASSVMQNTEAFF TGTGCCAGCAGTGTTATGCAGAACACTGAAGCTTTCTTT
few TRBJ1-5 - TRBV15 CATSRDLQDQPQHF TGTGCCACCAGCAGAGACCTCCAGGATCAGCCCCAGCATTTT
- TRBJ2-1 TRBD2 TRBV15 CATSRVRLAGIGSYNEQFF TGTGCCACCAGCAGAGTTCGACTAGCGGGTATCGGCTCCTACAATGAGCAGTTCTTC
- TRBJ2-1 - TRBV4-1 CASSQSNNELNEQFF TGCGCCAGCAGCCAATCCAACAACGAGCTCAATGAGCAGTTCTTC
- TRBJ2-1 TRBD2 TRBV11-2 CASSPRLGLAVWNEQFF TGTGCCAGCAGCCCGAGACTAGGACTAGCGGTTTGGAATGAGCAGTTCTTC
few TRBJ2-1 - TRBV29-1 CSVPRVNEQFF TGCAGCGTCCCCAGGGTTAATGAGCAGTTCTTC
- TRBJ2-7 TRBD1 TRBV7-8 CASSSHRRGHPVPSYEQYF TGTGCCAGCAGCTCTCACCGCAGGGGGCATCCAGTACCCTCCTACGAGCAGTACTTC
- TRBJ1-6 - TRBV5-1 CASSLVAANSPLHF TGCGCCAGCAGCTTGGTGGCAGCCAATTCACCCCTCCACTTT
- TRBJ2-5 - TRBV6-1 CASSALRYLDQYF TGTGCCAGCAGTGCCCTCCGTTATCTAGACCAGTACTTC
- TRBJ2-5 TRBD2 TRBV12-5 CASGISGRETQYF TGTGCTAGTGGGATTAGCGGGAGGGAGACCCAGTACTTC
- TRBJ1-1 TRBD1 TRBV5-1 CASSSQGGDTEAFF TGCGCCAGCAGCTCCCAGGGGGGAGACACTGAAGCTTTCTTT
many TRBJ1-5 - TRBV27 CASSLSRGTPQHF TGTGCCAGCAGTTTAAGTCGCGGAACACCCCAGCATTTT
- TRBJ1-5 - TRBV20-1 CSARDLMGAVQPQHF TGCAGTGCTAGAGATTTGATGGGGGCCGTTCAGCCCCAGCATTTT
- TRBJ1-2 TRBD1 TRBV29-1 CSVDAFPRQGTSDKYGYTF TGCAGCGTTGATGCCTTCCCTCGACAGGGGACGTCGGACAAATATGGCTACACCTTC
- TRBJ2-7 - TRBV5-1 CASTSEVAYEQYF TGCGCCAGCACTTCCGAGGTGGCCTACGAGCAGTACTTC
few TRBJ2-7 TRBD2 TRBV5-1 CASSRAAAGNYEQYF TGCGCCAGCAGCCGCGCGGCAGCGGGGAACTACGAGCAGTACTTC
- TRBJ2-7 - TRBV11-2 CASSTLLLQQYF TGTGCCAGCAGCACCCTCCTTCTCCAGCAGTACTTC
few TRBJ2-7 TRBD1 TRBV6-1 CASSTPGQGSLQYF TGTGCCAGCAGTACACCGGGACAGGGTTCATTGCAGTACTTC
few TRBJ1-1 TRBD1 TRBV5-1 CASSRDRGPGNTEAFF TGCGCCAGCAGCAGAGACAGGGGGCCTGGGAACACTGAAGCTTTCTTT
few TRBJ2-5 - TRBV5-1 CASSLWPQETQYF TGCGCCAGCAGCTTGTGGCCCCAAGAGACCCAGTACTTC
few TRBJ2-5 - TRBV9 CASSVAFAASETQYF TGTGCCAGCAGCGTAGCCTTCGCCGCGAGTGAGACCCAGTACTTC
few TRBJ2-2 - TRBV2 CASRGDGTGELFF TGTGCCAGCAGGGGGGATGGCACCGGGGAGCTGTTTTTT
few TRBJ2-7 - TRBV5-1 CASSLERQISYEQYF TGCGCCAGCAGCTTGGAGAGACAGATCTCCTACGAGCAGTACTTC
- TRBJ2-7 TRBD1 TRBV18 CASSPPRDRDRYEQYF TGTGCCAGCTCACCACCGAGGGACAGGGATCGCTACGAGCAGTACTTC
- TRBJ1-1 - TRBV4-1 CASSHRTRVRNTEAFF TGCGCCAGCAGCCACCGGACACGGGTTAGGAACACTGAAGCTTTCTTT
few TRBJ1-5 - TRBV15 CATSRDRKGNQPQHF TGTGCCACCAGCAGAGATCGGAAGGGGAATCAGCCCCAGCATTTT
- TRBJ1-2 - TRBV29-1 CSVALQNINYGYTF TGCAGCGTTGCCCTACAGAACATTAACTATGGCTACACCTTC
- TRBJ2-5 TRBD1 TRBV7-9 CASSLGQQGSQYF TGTGCCAGCAGCTTGGGGCAACAGGGGAGCCAGTACTTC
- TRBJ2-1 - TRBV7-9 CASTDGRINNEQFF TGTGCCAGCACCGACGGCAGGATTAACAATGAGCAGTTCTTC